Each of the 27 T cell receptor beta chains below was sequenced from the same sample in a study of blood T cell repertoires in COVID-19. Clones were sequenced by immunoSEQ multiplex PCR, and TCRdb holds only the in-frame ones, with some missing. The data hold approximately 260,000 clones, with approximately 88% observed a single time. Sequencing used PBMCs or T cells enriched from blood (not recorded which). Receptors originate from a woman in her thirties or forties with acute COVID-19.

The chain joins TRBV7-2 to TRBJ1-2, with D hard to call. Trimming pared 0 bases from V and 6 bases from J, leaving 17 bases between. This CDR3 spans 16 amino acids. Germline CDR1 and CDR2: SGHTA and FQGNSA. The CDR3 nucleotides are TGTGCCAGCAGCTTAGCTTTCATCGTCAGGCTTGATGGCTACACCTTC. Protein product: CASSLAFIVRLDGYTF.

The chain couples TRBV5-8 to TRBJ1-5; D might be TRBD1 (6 bases). Germline V gene sequence: CDR1 SGHTS, CDR2 YDEGEE. Trimming pared 5 bases from V and 3 bases from J, leaving 15 bases between. This CDR3 has 15 residues. In DNA, the CDR3 is TGTGCCAGCAGTTCCGGGACACGGGTCAATCAGCCCCAGCATTTT. This codes for CASSSGTRVNQPQHF.

The chain joins TRBV6-5 to TRBJ1-2, with D maybe TRBD1 (5 bases). The CDR3 is 12 residues long. The germline V gene has CDR1 MNHEY and CDR2 SVGAGI. Trimming removed 4 bases from V and 6 bases from J, with 9 bases in between. The CDR3 sequence is CASSSGLDGYTF. CDR3 nucleotides: TGTGCCAGCAGTTCAGGGCTCGATGGCTACACCTTC.

The chain links TRBV19 to TRBJ2-7; 8 bases are a match to TRBD2. V dropped 1 base and J dropped 4; count of bases not matched to a gene: 9. Germline CDR1 LNHDA, CDR2 SQIVND (reference sequence). The CDR3 extends over 16 amino acids. The CDR3 loop reads CASSIVGAAGVYEQYF. CDR3 nucleotide sequence: TGTGCCAGTAGTATAGTTGGAGCAGCGGGAGTTTACGAGCAGTACTTC.

The V and J genes are TRBV28 and TRBJ1-6; TRBD1 matches 8 bases. CDR1 and CDR2 (germline): MDHEN, SYDVKM. This CDR3 is built from 15 residues. Trimming at V came to 1 base and at J to 9 bases, leaving 5 bases not matched to a gene. CDR3 coding DNA: TGTGCCAGCAGTTTATTTTCGCAGGGGGCTTCACCCCTCCACTTT. Translation: CASSLFSQGASPLHF. The full variable domain, in which reference TRBV28 and TRBJ1-6 provide the parts outside the CDR3, is DVKVTQSSRYLVKRTGEKVFLECVQDMDHENMFWYRQDPGLGLRLIYFSYDVKMKEKGDIPEGYSVSREKKERFSLILESASTNQTSMYLCASSLFSQGASPLHFGNGTRLTVT.

This sequence joins TRBV5-5 and TRBJ1-3; D gene uncertain. V was cut by 0 bases and J by 2 bases, with 6 bases left in between. CDR1 SGHKS and CDR2 YYEKEE come from the germline V gene (reference sequence). The CDR3 is made up of 14 amino acids. The chain's CDR3 is CASSLGGAGNTIYF. The CDR3 region has the DNA TGTGCCAGCAGCTTGGGTGGAGCTGGAAACACCATATATTTT.

The V gene is TRBV28, the J gene TRBJ1-5, with 7 bases identical to TRBD1. CDR3 length: 14 amino acids. The V gene's germline CDR1 is MDHEN and CDR2 SYDVKM. V trimming: 4 bases; J trimming: 3 bases; junction bases outside the gene matches: 3. The CDR3 nucleotides are TGTGCCAGCAGTTGGGGACAGCTCAATCAGCCCCAGCATTTT. Its translation: CASSWGQLNQPQHF.

The V and J genes are TRBV6-2 or TRBV6-3 and TRBJ1-5, with 7 bases identical to TRBD1. The V gene's germline CDR1 is MNHEY and CDR2 SVGEGT. The CDR3 has 16 amino acids. V gave up 2 bases and J gave up 6 bases; unmatched junction bases: 10. The CDR3 DNA reads TGTGCCAGCAGTTACAATCCGACAGGGACATTTCAGCCCCAGCATTTT. It specifies CASSYNPTGTFQPQHF.

The CDR3 protein is CASTARGTEAFF. CDR3 nucleotides: TGTGCCAGCACTGCCCGGGGCACTGAAGCTTTCTTT. The rearrangement uses TRBV3-1 (or the pseudogene TRBV3-2) and TRBJ1-1, with D unclear. The CDR3 has 12 amino acids. Trimming removed 7 bases from V and 4 bases from J, with 10 bases in between. CDR1 and CDR2 from the germline V gene are LGHDT and YNNKEL (reference sequence).

This sequence joins TRBV18 and TRBJ2-7; tentative D call: TRBD2 (5 bases). The germline V gene encodes CDR1 KGHSH and CDR2 LQKENI. Trimming pared 4 bases from V and 6 bases from J, leaving 10 bases between. The CDR3 spans 12 residues. In DNA, the CDR3 is TGTGCCAGCTCACGGACTTCTTCCGAGCAGTACGTC. Its translation is CASSRTSSEQYV.

The CDR3 nucleotides are TGCGCCAGCAGCCAAGTATCCGCCGGACAGGTTCATTATGGCTACACCTTC. It encodes CASSQVSAGQVHYGYTF. The chain has TRBV4-3 and TRBJ1-2; 7 bases match TRBD1. The V segment lost 1 base and the J segment 5 bases; nucleotides outside the gene matches: 13. Germline assignment: CDR1 LGHNA and CDR2 YSLEER. This CDR3 has 17 residues.

V and J are TRBV27 and TRBJ1-1, with a weak D call TRBD1 (6 bases). Per the germline V gene, CDR1 is MNHEY and CDR2 is SMNVEV (reference sequence). Trimming pared 0 bases from V and 5 bases from J, leaving 13 bases between. The CDR3 totals 15 residues. The CDR3 DNA reads TGTGCCAGCAGTTTATCGTCAGGGGCGCGAACTGAAGCTTTCTTT. Translated, it gives CASSLSSGARTEAFF.

The chain employs TRBV9 and TRBJ2-5; weak D call: TRBD2 (6 bases). The ends were cut back, 4 bases at V and 5 bases at J, with 18 bases in the middle. CDR1 SGDLS and CDR2 YYNGEE come from the germline V gene. The CDR3 sequence is 15 residues long. The CDR3 reads CASSIREFEGETQYF. Written as DNA, the CDR3 is TGTGCCAGCAGCATACGGGAGTTTGAAGGGGAGACCCAGTACTTC.

This chain joins TRBV9 and TRBJ2-2; the D gene is possibly TRBD2 (6 bases). Trimming shortened V by 4 bases and J by 0 bases, and 16 bases separated the two germline ends. CDR3 length: 17 amino acids. CDR1 is SGDLS, CDR2 YYNGEE, per germline. The CDR3 DNA reads TGTGCCAGCAGCACCCGTCTAGCGTATACGAACACCGGGGAGCTGTTTTTT. It yields the protein CASSTRLAYTNTGELFF.

The chain is built from TRBV7-8 and TRBJ2-1; 9 nucleotides line up with TRBD2. Germline CDR1 SGHVS, CDR2 FQNEAQ. The ends lost 4 bases at V and 5 bases at J; junction bases unmatched: 12. The CDR3 totals 17 residues. The CDR3 loop reads CASSSGLLAGRNNEQFF. CDR3 sequence (DNA): TGTGCCAGCAGCTCAGGTTTACTAGCGGGCCGAAACAATGAGCAGTTCTTC.

V and J are TRBV5-6 and TRBJ1-2; D call uncertain. The CDR3 length is 13 residues. Germline values: CDR1 SGHDT, CDR2 YYEEEE. V was shortened by 3 bases and J by 0 bases, with 6 bases between the two germline ends. CDR3 DNA sequence: TGTGCCAGCAGCTCCGGTTCTAACTATGGCTACACCTTC. Translated: CASSSGSNYGYTF.

CDR3 protein: CATGGSGANVLTF. As DNA, the CDR3 is TGTGCCACCGGAGGCTCTGGGGCCAACGTCCTGACTTTC. The V call is TRBV9, the J call TRBJ2-6; maybe TRBD2 (5 bases). Trimming pared 9 bases from V and 0 bases from J, leaving 7 bases between. The CDR3 contains 13 residues. Germline values: CDR1 SGDLS, CDR2 YYNGEE. Combining the CDR3 with reference TRBV9 and TRBJ2-6 gives the whole variable domain DSGVTQTPKHLITATGQRVTLRCSPRSGDLSVYWYQQSLDQGLQFLIQYYNGEERAKGNILERFSAQQFPDLHSELNLSSLELGDSALYFCATGGSGANVLTFGAGSRLTVL.

V usage is TRBV20-1 and J usage is TRBJ2-3; unclear D gene. Germline CDR1 and CDR2: DFQATT and SNEGSKA (reference sequence). The CDR3 consists of 11 residues. Trimming cost V 7 bases and J 4 bases, with 9 bases left between them. This chain's CDR3 is CSVEFPDTQYF. The CDR3 DNA reads as TGCAGTGTTGAGTTTCCAGATACGCAGTATTTT.

The CDR3 sequence: CASTASSGQETQYF. DNA of the CDR3: TGTGCCAGCACCGCGTCTAGCGGGCAAGAGACCCAGTACTTC. The chain joins TRBV9 to TRBJ2-5, with 8 bases identical to TRBD2. The CDR3 length is 14 residues. Looked up from germline, CDR1 is SGDLS and CDR2 is YYNGEE. The trim removed 6 bases at V and 2 bases at J, leaving 6 bases unmatched. The complete variable domain, with remaining parts taken from reference TRBV9 and TRBJ2-5, reads DSGVTQTPKHLITATGQRVTLRCSPRSGDLSVYWYQQSLDQGLQFLIQYYNGEERAKGNILERFSAQQFPDLHSELNLSSLELGDSALYFCASTASSGQETQYFGPGTRLLVL.

This chain connects TRBV2 to TRBJ1-5; D is uncertain. This CDR3 has 20 amino acids. V lost 0 bases to trimming and J lost 3 bases, with 24 bases between them. CDR1 and CDR2 from the germline V gene are SNHLY and FYNNEI. Here the CDR3 DNA reads TGTGCCAGCAGTGAAGCGAGAGTCCAATTAAGATATATATACAATCAGCCCCAGCATTTT. It encodes CASSEARVQLRYIYNQPQHF.

The chain links TRBV25-1 to TRBJ1-4; 7 bases are shared with TRBD1. V shed 6 bases and J 4 bases; nucleotides not matched to a gene: 5. The CDR3 loop spans 14 amino acids. Germline CDR1 and CDR2: MGHDK and SYGVNS. This CDR3 reads CASRAGQHNEKLFF. The CDR3 DNA sequence: TGTGCCAGCAGGGCGGGACAGCATAATGAAAAACTGTTTTTT.

This chain links TRBV20-1 with TRBJ2-2; D remains unclear. V lost 3 bases and J lost 7, with 18 bases in between. CDR3 length equals 15 residues. Germline V gene lookup returns CDR1 DFQATT and CDR2 SNEGSKA (reference sequence). The CDR3 DNA reads as TGCAGTGCTAGTCCGTCGCGGTACCAGAACGGGGAGCTGTTTTTT. This sequence encodes CSASPSRYQNGELFF.

This chain joins TRBV11-3 and TRBJ2-1; a possible D gene is TRBD2 (6 bases). V was clipped by 2 bases and J by 9 bases, with 8 bases between them. CDR3 length: 12 residues. The V gene's germline CDR1 is SGHNT and CDR2 YENEEA. CDR3 in amino acids: CASSLQEGEQFF. CDR3 in DNA: TGTGCCAGCAGCTTACAGGAGGGTGAGCAGTTCTTC.

The rearrangement links TRBV5-4 to TRBJ1-2; the D gene is possibly TRBD1 (5 bases). V lost 4 bases to trimming and J lost 4 bases, with 26 bases between them. CDR1 is SGHNT, CDR2 YYREEE, per germline (reference sequence). The CDR3 consists of 18 residues. The CDR3: CASSAFLFSLPQGYGYTF. The CDR3 bases are TGTGCCAGCAGCGCCTTTCTATTCTCCTTACCGCAGGGCTATGGCTACACCTTC.

The chain employs TRBV5-8 and TRBJ1-5; the D gene is possibly TRBD1 (5 bases). Trimming stripped 3 bases from V and 3 bases from J, with 10 bases between. The CDR3 is 14 residues long. Germline V gene lookup returns CDR1 SGHTS and CDR2 YDEGEE. The CDR3 loop reads CASSWSGINQPQHF. As DNA, the CDR3 is TGTGCCAGCAGCTGGTCAGGGATCAATCAGCCCCAGCATTTT.

This clone was found a few times. The chain couples TRBV27 to TRBJ1-5; 9 nucleotides match TRBD1. The CDR3 runs 15 residues. With V trimmed by 5 bases and J by 5 bases, 7 bases remained unmatched. The germline CDR1 and CDR2 sequences are MNHEY and SMNVEV (reference sequence). The CDR3 sequence is CASSPGTGRDQPQHF. The CDR3 DNA is TGTGCCAGCAGTCCGGGGACAGGGAGAGATCAGCCCCAGCATTTT.

The chain carries TRBV7-2 and TRBJ2-3, with D possibly being TRBD2 (5 bases). The germline gives CDR1 SGHTA, CDR2 FQGNSA. The CDR3 loop spans 15 amino acids. V was clipped by 5 bases and J by 0 bases, with 12 bases between them. This CDR3 is CASSPDYLSTDTQYF. The CDR3 nucleotides are TGTGCCAGCAGCCCCGACTATCTAAGCACAGATACGCAGTATTTT. The whole variable domain, filled in from reference TRBV7-2 and TRBJ2-3, reads GAGVSQSPSNKVTEKGKDVELRCDPISGHTALYWYRQSLGQGLEFLIYFQGNSAPDKSGLPSDRFSAERTGGSVSTLTIQRTQQEDSAVYLCASSPDYLSTDTQYFGPGTRLTVL.